Shown below are 18 T cell receptor beta chains from a single sample sequenced in a study of cytomegalovirus exposure and HLA in healthy donors. PCR was performed using 60 Vbeta and 13 Jbeta primers. The assay was immunoSEQ multiplex PCR, and TCRdb's table has in-frame clones only and misses some. The repertoire holds about 190,000 clones, about four fifths seen once, with about 4.6% in the top ten. Material for sequencing was PBMCs. The origin of the receptors is a young man in good health and CMV-seropositive.

The chain couples TRBV6-6 to TRBJ2-5; TRBD1 matches at 8 bases. The CDR3 is made up of 13 amino acids. Per germline, CDR1 MNHNY and CDR2 SVGAGI (reference sequence). The V segment lost 6 bases and the J segment 4 bases; nucleotides outside the gene matches: 4. CDR3 sequence: CASSYDRGETQYF. The CDR3 bases are TGTGCCAGCAGCTACGACAGGGGAGAGACCCAGTACTTC.

This clone was recorded a few times. The rearrangement links TRBV5-4 to TRBJ1-2, with TRBD1 matching 7 bases. Looked up from germline, CDR1 is SGHNT and CDR2 is YYREEE (reference sequence). V gave up 5 bases and J gave up 3 bases; unmatched junction bases: 7. The length of the CDR3 is 14 residues. Written as DNA, the CDR3 is TGTGCCAGCAGACCAGACAGGGTGGACTATGGCTACACCTTC. It encodes CASRPDRVDYGYTF. Variable domain in full (rest from reference TRBV5-4 and TRBJ1-2): ETGVTQSPTHLIKTRGQQVTLRCSSQSGHNTVSWYQQALGQGPQFIFQYYREEENGRGNFPPRFSGLQFPNYSSELNVNALELDDSALYLCASRPDRVDYGYTFGSGTRLTVV.

The chain employs TRBV7-2 and TRBJ2-3, with D possibly TRBD2 on 6 matching bases. The V gene lost 2 bases and the J gene lost 0 bases, with 12 bases spanning the gap. CDR1 SGHTA and CDR2 FQGNSA come from the germline V gene. This CDR3 has 16 amino acids. CDR3 DNA: TGTGCCAGCAGCTTATGGAGGACTACAAGCACAGATACGCAGTATTTT. It codes for CASSLWRTTSTDTQYF.

The chain uses TRBV11-1 and TRBJ2-3; weak D call: TRBD2 (5 bases). The CDR3 spans 16 residues. The V and J ends lost 0 bases and 0 bases respectively, with 10 bases between them. In germline, CDR1 is SGHAT, CDR2 FQDESV (reference sequence). CDR3 coding DNA: TGTGCCAGCAGCTTAGCTTCGGGGTCTAGCACAGATACGCAGTATTTT. Translation: CASSLASGSSTDTQYF.

The rearrangement uses TRBV9 and TRBJ1-2; D remains unclear. Per the germline V gene, CDR1 is SGDLS and CDR2 is YYNGEE. Trimming took 3 bases from V and 8 from J, leaving 14 bases between them. The CDR3 is made up of 13 amino acids. CDR3 amino acids: CASSEREMGGYTF. Written as DNA, the CDR3 is TGTGCCAGCAGCGAACGGGAAATGGGGGGCTACACCTTC.

The J gene is TRBJ2-2, the V gene TRBV10-3; 8 positions match TRBD2. V gave up 0 bases and J gave up 0 bases; unmatched junction bases: 6. The CDR3 totals 18 residues. Germline assignment: CDR1 ENHRY and CDR2 SYGVKD. In nucleotides, the CDR3 is TGTGCCATCAGTGAGTCGCCTAGCGGGTTTGCGAACACCGGGGAGCTGTTTTTT. Translating gives CAISESPSGFANTGELFF.

This clone was counted only a few times. The chain is built from TRBV6-5 and TRBJ1-1; 10 bases align to TRBD1. The germline gives CDR1 MNHEY, CDR2 SVGAGI. Trimming at V came to 6 bases and at J to 6 bases, leaving 7 bases not matched to a gene. CDR3 length: 14 amino acids. For the CDR3, the DNA is TGTGCCAGCAGACGACGACAGGGGGCGTCTGAAGCTTTCTTT. Its protein is CASRRRQGASEAFF.

This clone is labeled medium-sized. The chain joins TRBV19 to TRBJ2-3; 14 bases map to TRBD2. Unmatched junction bases numbered 10, after V lost 5 bases and J lost 9 bases. Per germline, CDR1 LNHDA and CDR2 SQIVND (reference sequence). CDR3 length equals 16 residues. The CDR3 region is CASSSGTSGGGGTQYF. DNA of the CDR3: TGTGCCAGTAGTTCGGGGACTAGCGGGGGTGGCGGAACGCAGTATTTT.

This chain links TRBV9 with TRBJ1-6; D is uncertain. Trimming stripped 0 bases from V and 0 bases from J, with 10 bases between. Looked up from germline, CDR1 is SGDLS and CDR2 is YYNGEE. The CDR3 runs 17 residues. The CDR3 sequence is CASSVAGTFSYNSPLHF. The CDR3, as DNA: TGTGCCAGCAGCGTAGCGGGAACGTTCTCCTATAATTCACCCCTCCACTTT.

V usage is TRBV9 and J usage is TRBJ2-5, with TRBD2 matching 8 bases. The CDR3 loop spans 14 amino acids. From germline, CDR1 is SGDLS and CDR2 YYNGEE. J lost 2 bases, V lost 0 bases, and 0 bases had no gene match. CDR3 amino acids: CASSVAGGQETQYF. The CDR3 nucleotides read TGTGCCAGCAGCGTAGCGGGGGGGCAAGAGACCCAGTACTTC.

V gene TRBV28 combines with J gene TRBJ2-7, with 7 bases that match TRBD2. The CDR3 is 16 amino acids. V dropped 6 bases and J dropped 5; count of bases not matched to a gene: 16. The germline CDR1 and CDR2 sequences are MDHEN and SYDVKM. CDR3 nucleotide sequence: TGTGCCAGCAGCCTTGCTCCCTTGGCGGGAGATAACGAGCAGTACTTC. Translating it yields CASSLAPLAGDNEQYF.

DNA for the CDR3: TGTGCCAGCAGCTTAGAAGCGTCCTCCTACGAGCAGTACTTC. It specifies CASSLEASSYEQYF. V and J are TRBV7-6 and TRBJ2-5, with D unresolved. The DNA end is a closer match to TRBJ2-7, so the J assignment may be wrong. The CDR3 covers 14 residues. Germline loops: CDR1 SGHVS, CDR2 FNYEAQ.

This clone has just a few counts. The rearrangement uses TRBV6-5 and TRBJ2-1; D is possibly TRBD2 (5 bases). Germline V CDR1 and CDR2: MNHEY, SVGAGI. V was clipped by 2 bases and J by 3 bases, with 8 bases between them. The CDR3 extends over 14 amino acids. Here the CDR3 reads CASSYGRVYNEQFF. DNA of the CDR3: TGTGCCAGCAGTTACGGGCGGGTCTACAATGAGCAGTTCTTC.

This clone was seen only once. The chain recombines TRBV5-1 with TRBJ1-1; no clear D gene. V was clipped by 2 bases and J by 1 base, with 9 bases between them. From germline, CDR1 is SGHRS and CDR2 YFSETQ. This CDR3 is 14 amino acids long. The CDR3 nucleotides read TGCGCCAGCAGCTTATACTACGGGAACACTGAAGCTTTCTTT. Protein sequence: CASSLYYGNTEAFF.

The V and J genes are TRBV7-9 and TRBJ2-3, with a possible D match to TRBD2 (6 bases). Germline V gene sequence: CDR1 SEHNR, CDR2 FQNEAQ (reference sequence). The length of the CDR3 is 16 residues. Trimming pared 3 bases from V and 0 bases from J, leaving 13 bases between. The CDR3 protein is CASSFGTVTSTDTQYF. CDR3 nucleotide sequence: TGTGCCAGCAGCTTCGGGACTGTCACTAGCACAGATACGCAGTATTTT.

This clone was observed a few times. CDR3 coding DNA: TGTGCCAGCAGCACGGGACAAAACGAGCAGTACTTC. This sequence encodes CASSTGQNEQYF. The chain couples TRBV5-6 to TRBJ2-7; a possible D gene is TRBD1 (6 bases). The V gene lost 4 bases and the J gene lost 5 bases, with 10 bases spanning the gap. The V gene's germline CDR1 is SGHDT and CDR2 YYEEEE. CDR3 length: 12 amino acids. The variable domain in full, with the rest retrieved from reference TRBV5-6 and TRBJ2-7, is DAGVTQSPTHLIKTRGQQVTLRCSPKSGHDTVSWYQQALGQGPQFIFQYYEEEERQRGNFPDRFSGHQFPNYSSELNVNALLLGDSALYLCASSTGQNEQYFGPGTRLTVT.

The chain uses TRBV7-9 and TRBJ2-7; TRBD2 is a possible D gene (5 bases). CDR1 and CDR2 from the germline V gene are SEHNR and FQNEAQ (reference sequence). Trimming took off 5 bases at V and 7 bases at J, with 21 bases between the two ends. The CDR3 spans 15 residues. This CDR3 is CASSQAAERAREQYF. In DNA, the CDR3 is TGTGCCAGCAGCCAGGCAGCTGAGAGGGCGCGAGAGCAGTACTTC.

DNA for the CDR3: TGTGCCAGCAGTTACTCGAACGGGGGGAATTCACCCCTCCACTTT. Protein sequence: CASSYSNGGNSPLHF. The chain recombines TRBV6-5 with TRBJ1-6, with D perhaps TRBD1 (5 bases). The CDR3 covers 15 residues. Germline V gene lookup returns CDR1 MNHEY and CDR2 SVGAGI. V was shortened by 0 bases and J by 7 bases, with 10 bases between the two germline ends.